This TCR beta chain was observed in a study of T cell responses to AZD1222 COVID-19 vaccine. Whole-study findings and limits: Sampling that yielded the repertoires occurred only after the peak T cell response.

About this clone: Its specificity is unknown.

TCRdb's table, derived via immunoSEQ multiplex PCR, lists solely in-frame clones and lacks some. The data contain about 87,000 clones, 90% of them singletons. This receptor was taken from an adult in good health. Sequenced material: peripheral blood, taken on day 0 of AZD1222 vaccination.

CDR3 nucleotide sequence: TGTGCCAGCAGCCCGTTAATCTCCCTCCACTTT. It encodes CASSPLISLHF. The chain carries TRBV7-3 and TRBJ1-6; D remains unclear. The germline CDR1 and CDR2 sequences are SGHTA and FQGTGA. This CDR3 is built from 11 residues. V gave up 5 bases and J gave up 14 bases, with 10 bases separating them.